This T cell receptor (beta chain) was observed in a study of Graves' ophthalmopathy and Graves' hyperthyroidism. Study-level information: Peripheral blood collection took place at initial diagnosis, before any treatment. Findings and limits, study-wide: Sensitivity reached 87.88% and specificity roughly 82% for a 13-signature model separating ophthalmopathy from stable hyperthyroidism. Most expanded clonotypes from thyroid (those above 0.001 frequency) were also found in blood.

The ends lost 7 bases at V and 3 bases at J; junction bases unmatched: 9. Per germline, CDR1 MNHNS and CDR2 SASEGT. The CDR3 covers 14 residues. A remark on this clonotype: Its target is not known.

Using RNA transcripts, the TCR beta CDR3 regions were amplified. Second-round multiplex PCR followed a first-round RT-PCR using HTBI primers. From the multiplex PCR reads, TCRdb called clonotypes with MiXCR, one entry per CDR3 protein. Of under 400,000 distinct CDR3 sequences in the sample, roughly 16% are singletons; the top ten hold around an eighth. The rearrangement links TRBV6-1 to TRBJ2-7, with 7 bases matching TRBD1. The sequenced material came from peripheral blood. This clonotype was obtained from an adult man with Graves' ophthalmopathy. The CDR3 sequence is CASNPPGQNYEQYF. CDR3 DNA: TGTGCCAGCAATCCCCCGGGACAGAACTACGAGCAGTACTTC.